This record looks at one T cell receptor beta chain sequence and its context. This clonotype showed up many times. Its antigen is unknown. Base qualities are missing; no much larger clone stands one base away. The germline ends are 9 bases apart after V is trimmed by 2 bases and J by 1 base. The CDR3 sequence holds 15 residues, the cysteine and phenylalanine included. The kept DNA is CDR3 alone, 45 bases in frame from the first base. Libraries were constructed by RT-PCR. Instrument used: Illumina HiSeq 2500. The public reads were reanalyzed by TCRdb: fastp trimming at Q25, MiXCR alignment, in-frame beta chains only. Rows are unified per CDR3 protein, each entry keeping the most common DNA and genes. The sample records 540,000 or so distinct CDR3 sequences, 10% to 15% of which are singletons. The top ten clonotypes cover roughly 14% of the sample. This sample was taken from a study of response to subunit inactivated influenza vaccine (dated by TCRdb to between 2017 and 2018). With respect to the entire study: Deep quantitative T cell receptor repertoire profiling was used in the study to track responses to a trivalent subunit inactivated influenza vaccine. What the study reported, not specific to this receptor: According to the authors, only a limited number of new T cells may be recruited by each seasonal influenza vaccination.

The time point label for this specimen denotes: approximately 47 days after influenza vaccine administration. This specimen was PBMCs from blood, taken about 40 days after vaccination. This chain is built from TRBV12-3 or TRBV12-4 and TRBJ1-5, with the D gene not clear enough to name. This clonotype originated in a man aged 45-60 years who received an inactivated influenza vaccine. Donor details come from another sample of the same person, matched by shared clones. For the CDR3, the sequence is CASSLSLSSNQPQHF. DNA sequence: TGTGCCAGCAGTTTAAGTCTGTCGAGCAATCAGCCCCAGCATTTT.